A selection of T cell receptor beta chains follows, all from one sample in a study of blood T cell repertoires in COVID-19. TCRdb keeps only in-frame clones here, not all; method: immunoSEQ multiplex PCR. The sample has a few hundred thousand clones; about 87% are singletons. The sample comprised peripheral blood. Every receptor here comes from a man in his 60s who had recovered from COVID-19. Each CDR3 is given with its conserved first and last residue. Each record gives: CDR3 DNA, CDR3 protein, V gene, J gene, D gene, clone size. A D gene is named only where the DNA matches it firmly. Clone size is given for some rows only: seen once, a few or many times, or a class if the clone is expanded.

DNA: TGTGCCAGCAGCCGGCAGGGAAGCACAGATACGCAGTATTTT
CDR3: CASSRQGSTDTQYF
V: TRBV5-4
J: TRBJ2-3
D: -
size: -

DNA: TGTGCCAGTAGTGACAGGGGAGGCTGGCAGCCCCAGCATTTT
CDR3: CASSDRGGWQPQHF
V: TRBV19
J: TRBJ1-5
D: TRBD1
size: many

DNA: TGTGCCTGGAGGAGGGGGGGCCCGCAGCGGACTGAAGCTTTCTTT
CDR3: CAWRRGGPQRTEAFF
V: TRBV30
J: TRBJ1-1
D: -
size: -

DNA: TGTGCCAGCAAATACATGAACACTGAAGCTTTCTTT
CDR3: CASKYMNTEAFF
V: TRBV6-5
J: TRBJ1-1
D: -
size: few

DNA: TGTGCCAGCAGCGTATCAAATTATGGCTACACCTTC
CDR3: CASSVSNYGYTF
V: TRBV9
J: TRBJ1-2
D: -
size: -

DNA: TGTGCCACCAGTGATTCTTACGGGGGCACTGAAGCTTTCTTT
CDR3: CATSDSYGGTEAFF
V: TRBV24-1
J: TRBJ1-1
D: -
size: -

DNA: TGCGCCAGCAGCTCCGGGACTCTAAACGTCCTGACTTTC
CDR3: CASSSGTLNVLTF
V: TRBV5-1
J: TRBJ2-6
D: -
size: -

DNA: TGTGCCAGCAGTTCCGGACAGTCCAATTCACCCCTCCACTTT
CDR3: CASSSGQSNSPLHF
V: TRBV6-6
J: TRBJ1-6
D: -
size: -

DNA: TGTGCCAGCAGTCTTAGGGACAGACCTAACTATGGCTACACCTTC
CDR3: CASSLRDRPNYGYTF
V: TRBV27
J: TRBJ1-2
D: TRBD1
size: few

DNA: TGTGCCAGCAGCTTGGGGGGCGTGGGGGGATTTGAGTCACCCCTCCACTTT
CDR3: CASSLGGVGGFESPLHF
V: TRBV5-4
J: TRBJ1-6
D: -
size: -

DNA: TGTGCCAGCAGCAAGTTCACGCCGACAGGGTGGAACACAGATACGCAGTATTTT
CDR3: CASSKFTPTGWNTDTQYF
V: TRBV21-1
J: TRBJ2-3
D: -
size: -

DNA: TGTGCCAGCAGGTGGGGGCCCTTGGCTGAAGCTTTCTTT
CDR3: CASRWGPLAEAFF
V: TRBV6-5
J: TRBJ1-1
D: -
size: -

DNA: TGCGCCAGCAGCGCTCGACAGGGATCCCAAGAGACCCAGTACTTC
CDR3: CASSARQGSQETQYF
V: TRBV5-1
J: TRBJ2-5
D: TRBD1
size: -

DNA: TGTGCCAGCAGCCCGGGACAGCCAAATGAGCAGTTCTTC
CDR3: CASSPGQPNEQFF
V: TRBV7-2
J: TRBJ2-1
D: TRBD1
size: once

DNA: TGTGCCTGGAGTATTGGGCAGGGGGCCGGCGGTGAAAAACTGTTTTTT
CDR3: CAWSIGQGAGGEKLFF
V: TRBV30
J: TRBJ1-4
D: TRBD1
size: once

DNA: TGTGCCAGCTCACCGAGCGTGGCGGGGCTGGCCGGGGAGCTGTTTTTT
CDR3: CASSPSVAGLAGELFF
V: TRBV18
J: TRBJ2-2
D: -
size: -

DNA: TGCGCCAGCAGCTCCTGGGGGGGTGAAGAGACCCAGTACTTC
CDR3: CASSSWGGEETQYF
V: TRBV5-1
J: TRBJ2-5
D: TRBD2
size: once

DNA: TGTGCCTGGGTAGGGGACAGGGATTCACCCCTCCACTTT
CDR3: CAWVGDRDSPLHF
V: TRBV30
J: TRBJ1-6
D: TRBD1
size: -

DNA: TGTGCCATCAGTGAGTCGGAGGGAATGGAAGCTTTCTTT
CDR3: CAISESEGMEAFF
V: TRBV10-3
J: TRBJ1-1
D: -
size: -

DNA: TGTGCCAGCAGTTTGGAGGGTCGTGAGACCCAGTACTTC
CDR3: CASSLEGRETQYF
V: TRBV28
J: TRBJ2-5
D: -
size: -